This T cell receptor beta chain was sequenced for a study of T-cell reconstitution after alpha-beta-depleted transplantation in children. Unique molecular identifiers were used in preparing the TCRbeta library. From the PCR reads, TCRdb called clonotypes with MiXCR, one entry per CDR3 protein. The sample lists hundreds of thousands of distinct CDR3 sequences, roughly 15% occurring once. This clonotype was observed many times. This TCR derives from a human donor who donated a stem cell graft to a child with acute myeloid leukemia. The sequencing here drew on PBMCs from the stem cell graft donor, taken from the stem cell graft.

The CDR3 protein is CSARDYGGGSSYEQYF. CDR3 nucleotide sequence: TGCAGTGCTAGAGATTACGGCGGGGGGTCGTCCTACGAGCAGTACTTC. The chain joins TRBV20-1 to TRBJ2-7; 8 nucleotides match TRBD2. The CDR3 has 16 amino acids. V was pared by 0 bases and J by 1 base, with 8 bases of the junction left unmatched. The germline V gene has CDR1 DFQATT and CDR2 SNEGSKA (reference sequence).